Listed here are 30 T cell receptor beta chains from one sample, sequenced in a study of T cells after yellow fever vaccination. Each CDR3 protein is one row after TCRdb ran MiXCR on the 5' RACE reads. There are a few hundred thousand distinct CDR3 sequences in the sample; approximately 4% occur only once, and around 25% lies in the top ten. The source was PBMCs, collected 5 days after the yellow fever booster vaccination. The receptor source for this set is a man in his late teens or twenties who received the YFV17D yellow fever vaccine.

The chain is built from TRBV20-1 and TRBJ1-1; possible D gene TRBD1, 6 bases. Germline CDR1 is DFQATT and CDR2 is SNEGSKA (reference sequence). This CDR3 is 15 amino acids long. Trimming shortened V by 2 bases and J by 1 base, and 14 bases separated the two germline ends. CDR3: CSARNGRGWNTEAFF. For the CDR3, the DNA is TGCAGTGCTAGAAACGGCAGGGGATGGAACACTGAAGCTTTCTTT.

The sample holds a few counts of this clonotype. V is TRBV24-1 and J is TRBJ2-3; no reliable D call. Germline V lookup: CDR1 KGHDR, CDR2 SFDVKD. V gave up 3 bases and J gave up 3 bases, with 6 bases separating them. This CDR3 region has 13 residues. The CDR3 coding sequence is TGTGCCACCAGTGATCCACCTACAGATACGCAGTATTTT. Translated, it gives CATSDPPTDTQYF.

In this sample, this clonotype turned up a few times. V gene TRBV12-3 or TRBV12-4 combines with J gene TRBJ1-3, with D tentatively TRBD1 (5 bases). The V and J ends lost 6 bases and 6 bases respectively, with 12 bases between them. The CDR3 length is 13 residues. The CDR3 sequence is CASRPQGINTIYF. The CDR3 region has the DNA TGTGCCAGCAGGCCGCAGGGAATAAACACCATATATTTT.

This clonotype was observed many times. The V call is TRBV6-5, the J call TRBJ2-7; unclear D gene. V dropped 4 bases and J dropped 3 bases, with 7 bases sitting between them. There are 12 residues in the CDR3. CDR1 and CDR2 from the germline V gene are MNHEY and SVGAGI. The CDR3 is CASSSSVYEQYF. For the CDR3, the DNA is TGTGCCAGCAGTTCCTCGGTCTACGAGCAGTACTTC.

This clonotype appeared a few times. The V gene is TRBV4-1, the J gene TRBJ2-2; D may correspond to TRBD1 or TRBD2 (5 bases each). Germline CDR1 reads MGHRA; CDR2 reads YSYEKL. V was pared by 1 base and J by 4 bases, with 16 bases between. This CDR3 is built from 17 residues. The CDR3 is CASSQGRGVSGTGELFF. CDR3 DNA sequence: TGCGCCAGCAGCCAAGGAAGAGGGGTTTCAGGCACCGGGGAGCTGTTTTTT.

This clonotype has just a few counts. The rearrangement uses TRBV6-1 and TRBJ1-1; no reliable D call. CDR1 MNHNS and CDR2 SASEGT come from the germline V gene. V was trimmed by 3 bases and J by 5 bases, leaving 10 bases between them. This CDR3 comprises 13 residues. CDR3 sequence (DNA): TGTGCCAGCAGTGATAGGGCTCTGACTGAAGCTTTCTTT. As protein: CASSDRALTEAFF.

The CDR3 sequence: CASRNNYEQYF. CDR3 bases: TGTGCCAGCAGAAACAACTACGAGCAGTACTTC. V usage is TRBV7-2 and J usage is TRBJ2-7; D is unresolved. Germline V gene data show CDR1 as SGHTA and CDR2 as FQGNSA. This CDR3 comprises 11 residues. Trimming removed 6 bases at V and 3 bases at J, with 6 bases between.

This clonotype has at least ten counts. The chain couples TRBV18 to TRBJ2-1; 9 bases line up with TRBD2. CDR3 length equals 16 residues. J gave up 7 bases and V 3 bases, and 10 bases lay outside the gene matches. Looked up from germline, CDR1 is KGHSH and CDR2 is LQKENI. The CDR3 reads CASSPSRGLAGNEQFF. CDR3 DNA sequence: TGTGCCAGCTCACCGTCCCGAGGGCTAGCGGGGAATGAGCAGTTCTTC.

The rearrangement uses TRBV6-6 and TRBJ1-1; 7 nucleotides agree with TRBD1. The CDR3 extends over 14 amino acids. V was clipped by 2 bases and J by 6 bases; unmatched bases: 6. Germline CDR1 is MNHNY and CDR2 is SVGAGI (reference sequence). This CDR3 is CASSYHPDRAEAFF. The CDR3 DNA reads TGTGCCAGCAGTTACCACCCAGACAGGGCTGAAGCTTTCTTT.

This clonotype came up a few times. The chain carries TRBV6-2 or TRBV6-3 and TRBJ1-2; D unclear. Trimming removed 6 bases at V and 1 base at J, with 9 bases between. From germline, CDR1 is MNHEY and CDR2 SVGEGT. This CDR3 is 13 amino acids long. In DNA, the CDR3 is TGTGCCAGCAGCAACGACGGTAACTATGGCTACACCTTC. Protein sequence: CASSNDGNYGYTF.

The gene calls are TRBV10-2 and TRBJ2-3, with TRBD1 matching over 12 bases. Germline V gene data show CDR1 as WSHSY and CDR2 as SAAADI. The CDR3 totals 15 residues. V trimming: 4 bases; J trimming: 5 bases; junction bases outside the gene matches: 4. CDR3 in DNA: TGCGCCAGCAGTGGGGACAGGGGGCCGGGAGATACGCAGTATTTT. Translating gives CASSGDRGPGDTQYF.

The chain uses TRBV20-1 and TRBJ1-2; the D gene is possibly TRBD1 (5 bases). Germline loops: CDR1 DFQATT, CDR2 SNEGSKA (reference sequence). V was cut by 0 bases and J by 4 bases, with 24 bases left in between. This CDR3 is 18 amino acids long. DNA for the CDR3: TGCAGTGCTAGAGAAACTTCAGGGAGATCGCTTTTCCTCTATGGCTACACCTTC. This translates into CSARETSGRSLFLYGYTF.

The CDR3 DNA reads TGCGCCAGCAGCTTGCGGGCTGGGGGAAGCACAGATACGCAGTATTTT. As protein: CASSLRAGGSTDTQYF. The rearrangement links TRBV5-1 to TRBJ2-3; D might be TRBD1 or TRBD2, each matching 5 bases. This CDR3 contains 16 residues. Germline V gene sequence: CDR1 SGHRS, CDR2 YFSETQ. Trimming removed 1 base from V and 0 bases from J, with 12 bases in between.

On this clonotype itself: This may be a read error, as it is one base from a much larger clone. V and J are TRBV7-2 and TRBJ2-6, with 7 bases matching TRBD2. The length of the CDR3 is 14 residues. V lost 6 bases to trimming and J lost 13 bases; unmatched junction nucleotides: 12. Germline V gene data show CDR1 as SGHTA and CDR2 as FQGNSA. In nucleotides, the CDR3 is TGTGCCAGCAGTCCTAGCGGAGGGAGCCGGGTCCTGACTTTC. It is translated as CASSPSGGSRVLTF. Full variable domain (missing parts from reference TRBV7-2 and TRBJ2-6): GAGVSQSPSNKVTEKGKDVELRCDPISGHTALYWYRQSLGQGLEFLIYFQGNSAPDKSGLPSDRFSAERTGGSVSTLTIQRTQQEDSAVYLCASSPSGGSRVLTFGAGSRLTVL.

V is TRBV6-6 and J is TRBJ2-2; 10 bases map to TRBD1. V lost 2 bases and J lost 7; bases outside the gene matches: 1. The CDR3 is 14 residues long. Looked up from germline, CDR1 is MNHNY and CDR2 is SVGAGI (reference sequence). CDR3 nucleotides: TGTGCCAGCAGTTACGGGGACAGGGGCGGGGAGCTGTTTTTT. Translated: CASSYGDRGGELFF.

This clonotype showed up many times. The chain employs TRBV4-2 and TRBJ2-1; D gene uncertain. V gave up 0 bases and J gave up 8 bases, with 14 bases separating them. CDR1 is LGHNA, CDR2 YNFKEQ, per germline. This CDR3 spans 15 amino acids. CDR3 region: CASSQDRPVTYEQFF. CDR3 bases: TGTGCCAGCAGCCAAGATCGCCCGGTTACTTATGAGCAGTTCTTC.

In this sample, this clonotype turned up many times. V usage is TRBV7-2 and J usage is TRBJ1-4; the D gene is possibly TRBD1 (5 bases). This CDR3 spans 14 amino acids. CDR1 SGHTA and CDR2 FQGNSA come from the germline V gene. Trimming left V 6 bases short and J 8 bases short, with 16 bases between. The CDR3 DNA reads TGTGCCAGCAGTTTTCAGGGCAGAAACGAAAAACTGTTTTTT. It translates to CASSFQGRNEKLFF. Full variable domain (rest looked up from reference TRBV7-2 and TRBJ1-4): GAGVSQSPSNKVTEKGKDVELRCDPISGHTALYWYRQSLGQGLEFLIYFQGNSAPDKSGLPSDRFSAERTGGSVSTLTIQRTQQEDSAVYLCASSFQGRNEKLFFGSGTQLSVL.

As for this clonotype: One junction end disagrees with the germline gene, perhaps due to a read error. This chain links TRBV10-3 with TRBJ1-6; 12 nucleotides align to TRBD1. Per germline, CDR1 ENHRY and CDR2 SYGVKD. CDR3 length: 19 residues. The chain's CDR3 is CAISFGDRGRFSSNSPLHF. CDR3 in DNA: TGTGCCATCAGTTTCGGGGACAGGGGGCGCTTCTCCTCTAATTCACCCCTCCACTTT.

This clonotype has more than one count but fewer than ten. The chain couples TRBV20-1 to TRBJ2-5; D is ambiguous. This CDR3 has 12 amino acids. CDR1 and CDR2 (germline): DFQATT, SNEGSKA (reference sequence). V was clipped by 4 bases and J by 0 bases, with 6 bases between them. Written as DNA, the CDR3 is TGCAGTGCTATGACGGACCAAGAGACCCAGTACTTC. Translating gives CSAMTDQETQYF.

This clonotype has a count of ten or more. Germline and junction disagree at one end, which may indicate a read error. The chain is built from TRBV7-7 and TRBJ2-3, with D perhaps matching TRBD2 (5 bases). CDR3 size: 14 residues. The germline gives CDR1 SSHAT, CDR2 FNYEAQ (reference sequence). CDR3 DNA sequence: TGTGCTAGCAGCGCAACTAGTTGGGGAGATACGCAGTATTTT. Its translation: CASSATSWGDTQYF.

The chain has TRBV6-5 and TRBJ1-1, with 8 bases that match TRBD1. V shed 2 bases, J shed 3 bases, and the junction held 14 bases outside the gene matches. The CDR3 is 18 residues long. Germline V CDR1 and CDR2: MNHEY, SVGAGI. Written as DNA, the CDR3 is TGTGCCAGCAGTTACGAGTCCCGTGTGGACAGGGTGGACACTGAAGCTTTCTTT. Translating gives CASSYESRVDRVDTEAFF.

The J gene is TRBJ2-5, the V gene TRBV7-8; possible D gene TRBD2, 7 bases. The CDR3 runs 21 residues. Between the trimmed V and J ends, which lost 1 base and 4 bases, there was a span of 31 bases. Germline CDR1 and CDR2: SGHVS and FQNEAQ. The CDR3 loop reads CASSLVAGVGAGPTGTETQYF. The DNA of the CDR3 is TGTGCCAGCAGCTTAGTTGCGGGGGTGGGGGCGGGCCCCACAGGGACAGAGACCCAGTACTTC.

This clonotype was found a few times. The V and J genes are TRBV6-2 or TRBV6-3 and TRBJ2-2, with 9 bases fitting TRBD1. Germline V gives CDR1 MNHEY, CDR2 SVGEGT. This CDR3 region has 14 residues. Trimming removed 6 bases from V and 4 bases from J; junction bases left unmatched: 3. Here the CDR3 DNA reads TGTGCCAGCAGCGGGGACAGGGCCACCGGGGAGCTGTTTTTT. Translating gives CASSGDRATGELFF.

This clonotype has at least ten counts. The rearrangement joins TRBV4-3 to TRBJ2-3, with D tentatively TRBD1 (5 bases). This CDR3 has 16 amino acids. The V gene lost 0 bases and the J gene lost 6 bases, with 16 bases spanning the gap. Germline assignment: CDR1 LGHNA and CDR2 YSLEER. The CDR3 nucleotides are TGCGCCAGCAGCCAAGATCTAGGGGTTGTGAGGGATACGCAGTATTTT. It is translated as CASSQDLGVVRDTQYF.

The chain carries TRBV7-6 and TRBJ2-2; D ambiguous. With 1 base removed from V and 7 bases from J, the gap between germline ends came to 7 bases. CDR1 is SGHVS and CDR2 is FNYEAQ in the germline V gene. The CDR3 length is 13 residues. CDR3 loop: CASSLVIGGELFF. CDR3 DNA: TGTGCCAGCAGCTTAGTGATCGGCGGGGAGCTGTTTTTT.

This clonotype was counted at least ten times. V usage is TRBV5-1 and J usage is TRBJ2-7; 13 positions agree with TRBD2. The ends lost 2 bases at V and 3 bases at J; junction bases unmatched: 2. Germline loops: CDR1 SGHRS, CDR2 YFSETQ. CDR3 length: 15 residues. The CDR3 is CASSLGTSGDYEQYF. DNA for the CDR3: TGCGCCAGCAGCTTAGGGACTAGCGGGGACTACGAGCAGTACTTC.

V and J are TRBV18 and TRBJ2-1; D might be TRBD2 (5 bases). Germline lookup yields CDR1 KGHSH and CDR2 LQKENI. V was trimmed by 3 bases and J by 7 bases, leaving 13 bases between them. CDR3 size: 14 residues. CDR3 sequence (DNA): TGTGCCAGCTCACCCGGATCAGCGGTTAATGAGCAGTTCTTC. It specifies CASSPGSAVNEQFF.

This clonotype was detected a few times. The V gene is TRBV23-1, the J gene TRBJ1-5, with D perhaps matching TRBD1 (6 bases). TRBV23-1 is designated an ORF whose function remains uncertain. This CDR3 spans 16 amino acids. Trimming left V 0 bases short and J 3 bases short, with 12 bases between. The CDR3 DNA is TGCGCCAGCAGTCAATCGGTGGGGGGCAACAATCAGCCCCAGCATTTT. It translates to CASSQSVGGNNQPQHF.

The chain links TRBV5-1 to TRBJ2-5; 8 positions agree with TRBD2. Germline V gene data show CDR1 as SGHRS and CDR2 as YFSETQ. V shed 7 bases and J 2 bases; nucleotides not matched to a gene: 7. The CDR3 runs to 14 residues. Here the CDR3 DNA reads TGCGCCAGCCCCGGGGGGGGGGTTCAAGAGACCCAGTACTTC. This codes for CASPGGGVQETQYF.

The J gene is TRBJ1-1, the V gene TRBV5-1; no definite D call. The CDR3 covers 13 residues. Germline V gene data show CDR1 as SGHRS and CDR2 as YFSETQ. V was shortened by 5 bases and J by 5 bases, with 13 bases between the two germline ends. The CDR3 DNA follows: TGCGCCAGCAGACTCGTGGGGAGAACTGAAGCTTTCTTT. Protein product: CASRLVGRTEAFF.